What follows are 10 T cell receptor beta chains derived from one specimen sequenced in a study of cytomegalovirus exposure and HLA in healthy donors. With 60 Vbeta and 13 Jbeta primers, the PCR was carried out. Measured with immunoSEQ multiplex PCR; TCRdb has only the in-frame clones, and not every one. The sample yields 35,000 to 55,000 clones, roughly 60% seen once. Sequencing input: PBMCs. The receptors come from a human donor in good health.

This rearrangement joins TRBV7-9 to TRBJ1-6; no clear D. The germline V and J ends were trimmed by 1 base and 10 bases, with 5 bases remaining between them. This CDR3 region has 12 residues. Germline assignment: CDR1 SEHNR and CDR2 FQNEAQ (reference sequence). The DNA for the CDR3 is TGTGCCAGCAGCTTAGAGCAATCACCCCTCCACTTT. Its protein is CASSLEQSPLHF.

This rearrangement joins TRBV4-2 to TRBJ1-5; D uncertain. CDR1 is LGHNA, CDR2 YNFKEQ, per germline. The CDR3 length is 16 residues. V was clipped by 0 bases and J by 7 bases, with 16 bases between them. The CDR3: CASSQDTVRSRQPQHF. CDR3 bases: TGTGCCAGCAGCCAAGATACGGTCAGGTCCAGGCAGCCCCAGCATTTT.

This clone was seen more than once but under ten times. The chain carries TRBV7-8 and TRBJ1-5, with TRBD1 matching over 9 bases. The CDR3 totals 14 residues. V lost 5 bases to trimming and J lost 7 bases; unmatched junction nucleotides: 6. Germline CDR1 and CDR2: SGHVS and FQNEAQ. This chain's CDR3 is CASSPDRGRQPQHF. The CDR3 region has the DNA TGTGCCAGCAGCCCGGACAGGGGTCGGCAGCCCCAGCATTTT. The variable domain in full, completed from reference TRBV7-8 and TRBJ1-5, reads GAGVSQSPRYKVAKRGQDVALRCDPISGHVSLFWYQQALGQGPEFLTYFQNEAQLDKSGLPSDRFFAERPEGSVSTLKIQRTQQEDSAVYLCASSPDRGRQPQHFGDGTRLSIL.

The table lists this clone with a few counts. This chain's CDR3 is CASSPDRVNYGYTF. CDR3 sequence (DNA): TGTGCCAGCAGCCCCGACAGGGTAAACTATGGCTACACCTTC. The V call is TRBV7-2, the J call TRBJ1-2, with 7 bases matching TRBD1. The CDR3 has 14 amino acids. Per the germline V gene, CDR1 is SGHTA and CDR2 is FQGNSA. J was trimmed by 2 bases and V by 5 bases; bases with no gene match: 5.

The chain has TRBV4-1 and TRBJ1-5; a weak D match, TRBD1 (5 bases). This CDR3 region has 15 residues. Germline assignment: CDR1 MGHRA and CDR2 YSYEKL. V was shortened by 4 bases and J by 2 bases, with 12 bases between the two germline ends. The CDR3 loop reads CASSPLGVGNQPQHF. The CDR3 bases are TGCGCCAGCAGCCCCCTAGGGGTGGGCAATCAGCCCCAGCATTTT.

The chain couples TRBV11-2 to TRBJ2-3, with a tentative D call TRBD1 (6 bases). V was cut by 5 bases and J by 0 bases, with 12 bases left in between. The CDR3 runs to 15 residues. The germline gives CDR1 SGHAT, CDR2 FQNNGV. This CDR3 is CASSLGATSTDTQYF. The CDR3 region has the DNA TGTGCCAGCAGCCTGGGGGCTACCAGCACAGATACGCAGTATTTT.

This clone was seen a handful of times. The chain combines TRBV11-3 with TRBJ2-3, with a weak D call TRBD2 (6 bases). Germline V lookup: CDR1 SGHNT, CDR2 YENEEA. Trimming removed 1 base at V and 1 base at J, with 9 bases between. The CDR3 length is 15 residues. The CDR3 region has the DNA TGTGCCAGCAGCTTAGCGCGGGGTGGCACAGATACGCAGTATTTT. Its translation: CASSLARGGTDTQYF.

A few counts support this clone. This chain joins TRBV6-1 and TRBJ1-5, with D perhaps TRBD1 (5 bases). The CDR3 is 14 residues long. Trimming pared 7 bases from V and 2 bases from J, leaving 12 bases between. CDR1 and CDR2 (germline): MNHNS, SASEGT. DNA of the CDR3: TGTGCCAGCAAGTGGGGGGGTCGCAATCAGCCCCAGCATTTT. Translating gives CASKWGGRNQPQHF.

This clone was detected only once. The chain uses TRBV30 and TRBJ1-3, with a weak D call TRBD1 (5 bases). This CDR3 has 15 amino acids. Germline-derived CDR1 and CDR2 are GTSNPN and SVGIG (reference sequence). V lost 4 bases to trimming and J lost 8 bases, with 21 bases between them. The CDR3 protein is CAWTRTIYPQDTIYF. DNA of the CDR3: TGTGCCTGGACCAGGACAATTTATCCCCAGGACACCATATATTTT.

The chain employs TRBV5-4 and TRBJ1-2; 10 bases match TRBD1. CDR1 is SGHNT and CDR2 is YYREEE in the germline V gene (reference sequence). V lost 4 bases to trimming and J lost 5 bases; unmatched junction nucleotides: 8. This CDR3 comprises 15 residues. This CDR3 is CASSVGTGALYGYTF. The DNA of the CDR3 is TGTGCCAGCAGCGTCGGGACAGGGGCGCTATATGGCTACACCTTC.